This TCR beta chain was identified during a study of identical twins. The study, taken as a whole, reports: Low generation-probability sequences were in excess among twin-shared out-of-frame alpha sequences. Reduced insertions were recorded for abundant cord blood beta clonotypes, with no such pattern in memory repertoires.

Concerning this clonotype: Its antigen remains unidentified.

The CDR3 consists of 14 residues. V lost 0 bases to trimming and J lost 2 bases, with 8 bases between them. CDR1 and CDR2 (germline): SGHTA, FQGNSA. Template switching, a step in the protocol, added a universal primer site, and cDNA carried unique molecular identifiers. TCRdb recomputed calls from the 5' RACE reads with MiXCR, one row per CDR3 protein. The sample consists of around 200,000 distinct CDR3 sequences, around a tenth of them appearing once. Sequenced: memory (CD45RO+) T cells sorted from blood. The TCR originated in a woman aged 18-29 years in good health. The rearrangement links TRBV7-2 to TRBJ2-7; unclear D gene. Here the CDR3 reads CASSLAVRTYEQYF. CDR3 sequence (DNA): TGTGCCAGCAGCTTAGCTGTAAGGACCTACGAGCAGTACTTC.